This T cell receptor (beta chain) emerged from a study of CXCR3-negative and CXCR3-positive naive CD8 T cells. Germline V lookup: CDR1 SGHNT, CDR2 YENEEA. CDR3 size: 16 residues. As to this clonotype: Its specificity is not known.

It was by 5' RACE with UMI labels that the TRB cDNA libraries were prepared. TCRdb reprocessed the 5' RACE reads; each CDR3 protein has one entry and no DNA is given. Its table records approximately 59,000 distinct CDR3 sequences. Points from the study as a whole: Cryopreservation partially lowered CXCR3 expression, so most assays used fresh PBMCs. Against CXCR3-negative naive cells, CXCR3-positive naive cells showed more hydrophobic TRB CDR3s. Between one naive subset and the other, surface CD5 was comparable, and TCR strength was inferred from TRB CDR3 properties. In both naive subsets diversity was comparably high, whereas memory CD8+ cells showed much lower diversity.

The chain joins TRBV11-3 to TRBJ2-5; TCRdb designates TRBD1, a call that cannot be tested without DNA. The sample taken for sequencing was naive CXCR3+ CD8+ T cells from blood. Indicated subset: CD45RO-CCR7+CD27+CD95- naive CD8+ T cells expressing CXCR3 (TNR3+). This clonotype was sampled from a human donor in good health. Some clones in this sample may be carry-over from other donors' samples. CDR3 amino acids: CASSPDFALLQETQYF.